This entry lists 32 T cell receptor beta chains sequenced from one sample in a study of T-cell reconstitution after alpha-beta-depleted transplantation in children. Unique molecular identifiers tagged the TCRbeta library. MiXCR was run by TCRdb on the PCR reads, yielding one entry per CDR3 protein. The table lists some 590,000 distinct CDR3 sequences, 8% to 11% of them singletons, with less than 5% in the top ten. The starting material was PBMCs from the stem cell graft donor, obtained from the stem cell graft. All receptors come from a human donor who donated a stem cell graft to a child with acute myeloid leukemia.

This clonotype came up a few times. The chain combines TRBV7-3 with TRBJ2-7; the match to TRBD2 covers 14 bases. With V trimmed by 0 bases and J by 5 bases, 6 bases remained unmatched. CDR3 length equals 17 residues. Germline V CDR1 and CDR2: SGHTA, FQGTGA. The CDR3 region has the DNA TGTGCCAGCAGCTTAACAGGGACTAGCGGGGGCCGGCACGAGCAGTACTTC. This sequence encodes CASSLTGTSGGRHEQYF.

This clonotype was detected once. The V and J genes are TRBV6-2 or TRBV6-3 and TRBJ2-5, with TRBD2 matching 11 bases. The germline CDR1 and CDR2 sequences are MNHEY and SVGEGT. V shed 6 bases and J 5 bases; nucleotides not matched to a gene: 20. The length of the CDR3 is 19 residues. The DNA for the CDR3 is TGTGCCAGCAGCGACCCGTTGGGGCTAGCGGGAGGCCCCTGGGAGACCCAGTACTTC. Translating gives CASSDPLGLAGGPWETQYF.

The chain employs TRBV27 and TRBJ2-5; 9 bases fit TRBD2. Germline lookup yields CDR1 MNHEY and CDR2 SMNVEV (reference sequence). The CDR3 length is 17 residues. V was pared by 5 bases and J by 6 bases, with 16 bases of the junction left unmatched. CDR3 coding DNA: TGTGCCAGCAGTGGGGAGTTTAGCGGGAGAAAGCATAAGACCCAGTACTTC. Translation gives CASSGEFSGRKHKTQYF.

In its sample, this clonotype was seen many times. This chain uses TRBV25-1 with TRBJ2-7; 10 positions match TRBD1. Germline V gene lookup returns CDR1 MGHDK and CDR2 SYGVNS. Unmatched junction bases numbered 22, after V lost 2 bases and J lost 3 bases. This CDR3 region has 21 residues. The CDR3 here is CASSEVGFGDRGQGSGYEQYF. CDR3 nucleotide sequence: TGTGCCAGCAGTGAAGTAGGTTTTGGGGACAGGGGCCAAGGCTCTGGCTACGAGCAGTACTTC.

This chain's CDR3 is CASSLSCGVGETQYF. CDR3 DNA: TGTGCCAGCAGTTTATCTTGTGGGGTGGGGGAGACCCAGTACTTC. This chain uses TRBV12-3 or TRBV12-4 with TRBJ2-5, with unresolved D. The ends were cut back, 2 bases at V and 5 bases at J, with 15 bases in the middle. The CDR3 totals 15 residues.

The chain employs TRBV15 and TRBJ2-2; 7 bases fit TRBD1. The CDR3 is 16 residues long. Per germline, CDR1 LNHNV and CDR2 YYDKDF (reference sequence). Trimming cost V 5 bases and J 4 bases; bases outside gene matches: 10. CDR3 residues: CATSRIRGGVTGELFF. Written as DNA, the CDR3 is TGTGCCACCAGCCGCATCAGAGGGGGCGTCACCGGGGAGCTGTTTTTT.

There are a few counts of this clonotype. The chain couples TRBV10-2 to TRBJ2-2; possibly TRBD2 for D (6 bases). This CDR3 is 14 amino acids long. The V end was cut by 7 bases, the J end by 1 base, with 10 bases between. Germline loops: CDR1 WSHSY, CDR2 SAAADI. Written as DNA, the CDR3 is TGCGCCAGCACCGGGAGTAAGAACACCGGGGAGCTGTTTTTT. Its protein product is CASTGSKNTGELFF.

This clonotype was seen ten or more times. The V gene is TRBV24-1, the J gene TRBJ2-1; D is possibly TRBD2 (6 bases). This CDR3 spans 17 amino acids. The germline V gene encodes CDR1 KGHDR and CDR2 SFDVKD. Trimming took 4 bases from V and 0 from J, leaving 15 bases between them. Written as DNA, the CDR3 is TGTGCCACCAGTGACCGGAGCGGGTCGAGCTCCTACAATGAGCAGTTCTTC. It yields the protein CATSDRSGSSSYNEQFF.

This clonotype was found once. The V gene is TRBV6-1, the J gene TRBJ2-3; a weak D match, TRBD2 (6 bases). This CDR3 contains 15 residues. V lost 8 bases to trimming and J lost 4 bases, with 19 bases between them. CDR1 and CDR2 from the germline V gene are MNHNS and SASEGT. Written as DNA, the CDR3 is TGTGCCAGCGGTCGGATAGCGGTCGGGGCAGATACGCAGTATTTT. Amino acid sequence: CASGRIAVGADTQYF.

In this sample, this clonotype turned up a few times. This rearrangement joins TRBV12-3 or TRBV12-4 to TRBJ2-7; TRBD2 matches 9 bases. The CDR3 has 15 residues. With V trimmed by 6 bases and J by 9 bases, 15 bases remained unmatched. The CDR3 nucleotides read TGTGCCAGCAGCCCCACTGGCGGGAGGGCTGATAGGCAGTACTTC. Amino acids: CASSPTGGRADRQYF.

This clonotype has only a few counts. This rearrangement joins TRBV20-1 to TRBJ2-7, with D tentatively TRBD2 (6 bases). CDR1 is DFQATT, CDR2 SNEGSKA, per germline (reference sequence). The V gene lost 5 bases and the J gene lost 1 base, with 12 bases spanning the gap. The CDR3 is made up of 13 amino acids. Here the CDR3 DNA reads TGCAGTGCTCCGGGGGTCAGTTCCTACGAGCAGTACTTC. The encoded protein is CSAPGVSSYEQYF.

The genes are TRBV29-1 and TRBJ2-7; D is unclear. The CDR3 length is 13 residues. Germline CDR1 reads SQVTM; CDR2 reads ANQGSEA. Trimming took 1 base from V and 2 from J, leaving 9 bases between them. The CDR3: CSVEGVRTYEQYF. CDR3 in DNA: TGCAGCGTTGAAGGGGTCCGCACCTACGAGCAGTACTTC.

Ten or more counts support this clonotype. The chain couples TRBV7-3 to TRBJ1-1; D may be TRBD1 (6 bases). Germline CDR1 SGHTA, CDR2 FQGTGA. CDR3 length: 13 amino acids. Trimming removed 5 bases from V and 1 base from J, with 8 bases in between. CDR3: CASSEQGNTEAFF. The DNA for the CDR3 is TGTGCCAGCAGCGAACAGGGGAACACTGAAGCTTTCTTT.

This chain connects TRBV20-1 to TRBJ2-2, with D perhaps matching TRBD2 (5 bases). V was trimmed by 5 bases and J by 4 bases, leaving 11 bases between them. Germline CDR1 and CDR2: DFQATT and SNEGSKA (reference sequence). CDR3 size: 13 residues. The CDR3 sequence: CSASGKLTGELFF. DNA for the CDR3: TGCAGTGCTTCCGGGAAACTCACCGGGGAGCTGTTTTTT.

This clonotype has a count of ten or more. The genes are TRBV11-2 and TRBJ2-4; TRBD1 agrees at 8 bases. The CDR3 length is 15 residues. Germline CDR1 and CDR2: SGHAT and FQNNGV. J lost 6 bases, V lost 3 bases, and 7 bases had no gene match. The CDR3 bases are TGTGCCAGCAGCTTCTCGACAGGGGTTGCAAACATTCAGTACTTC. Its protein is CASSFSTGVANIQYF. Filled out from reference TRBV11-2 and TRBJ2-4, the complete variable domain reads EAGVAQSPRYKIIEKRQSVAFWCNPISGHATLYWYQQILGQGPKLLIQFQNNGVVDDSQLPKDRFSAERLKGVDSTLKIQPAKLEDSAVYLCASSFSTGVANIQYFGAGTRLSVL.

In regard to this clonotype: Relative to the germline gene, one junction end is altered; a read error may explain this. This chain joins TRBV27 and TRBJ2-2; TRBD1 matches 9 bases. Germline assignment: CDR1 MNHEY and CDR2 SMNVEV (reference sequence). This CDR3 has 16 residues. CDR3 nucleotides: TGTGCCAGCAGTTGGGGACAGGGAACGAACACCGGGGGGCTGTTTTTT. Protein sequence: CASSWGQGTNTGGLFF.

The CDR3 reads CAVNRDRANIQYF. The CDR3 coding sequence is TGTGCCGTCAACCGGGACAGAGCCAACATTCAGTACTTC. The chain joins TRBV2 to TRBJ2-4; TRBD1 matches at 7 bases. CDR1 is SNHLY and CDR2 is FYNNEI in the germline V gene. The J segment lost 7 bases and the V segment lost 11 bases, leaving 11 bases of the junction unmatched. The CDR3 spans 13 residues.

The chain is built from TRBV27 and TRBJ2-1, with D possibly TRBD2 on 6 matching bases. Trimming removed 5 bases at V and 9 bases at J, with 11 bases between. There are 12 residues in the CDR3. CDR1 is MNHEY and CDR2 is SMNVEV in the germline V gene (reference sequence). CDR3 sequence: CASSLGLREQFF. The CDR3 nucleotides read TGTGCCAGCAGTCTGGGACTGCGTGAGCAGTTCTTC.

This clonotype was counted a few times. The chain employs TRBV28 and TRBJ2-7, with D uncertain. The CDR3 is 16 residues long. V lost 2 bases and J 2 bases, leaving 16 bases between the germline ends. Per germline, CDR1 MDHEN and CDR2 SYDVKM. The CDR3, as DNA: TGTGCCAGCAGTTTACCCCCGGGCGCGGTGGCCTACGAGCAGTACTTC. Translating it yields CASSLPPGAVAYEQYF. Full variable domain (missing parts from reference TRBV28 and TRBJ2-7): DVKVTQSSRYLVKRTGEKVFLECVQDMDHENMFWYRQDPGLGLRLIYFSYDVKMKEKGDIPEGYSVSREKKERFSLILESASTNQTSMYLCASSLPPGAVAYEQYFGPGTRLTVT.

The V call is TRBV20-1, the J call TRBJ2-7, with 7 nucleotides matching TRBD2. The CDR3 consists of 16 residues. Germline V gene data show CDR1 as DFQATT and CDR2 as SNEGSKA (reference sequence). Trimming cost V 6 bases and J 5 bases; bases outside gene matches: 19. In DNA, the CDR3 is TGCAGTGCGCCCTCCGCCGGGCCGGGACTAAACCACGAGCAGTACTTC. It encodes CSAPSAGPGLNHEQYF.

This clonotype was picked up a small number of times. The junction differs from germline at one of its ends, possibly a read error. The chain recombines TRBV7-7 with TRBJ2-3; 7 bases map to TRBD1. The CDR3 spans 16 residues. Germline CDR1 and CDR2: SSHAT and FNYEAQ (reference sequence). This CDR3 reads CASSARQGMNTDTQYF. CDR3 nucleotides: TGTGCTAGCAGCGCACGACAGGGTATGAATACAGATACGCAGTATTTT.

This clonotype has a handful of counts. This chain uses TRBV6-1 with TRBJ2-7; TRBD1 or TRBD2 may be the D gene (5 bases each). The length of the CDR3 is 15 residues. The germline V gene has CDR1 MNHNS and CDR2 SASEGT. Deletions cut 0 bases from V and 0 bases from J, with 9 bases between. As DNA, the CDR3 is TGTGCCAGCAGTGAAGCGACGGGGCTCTCCTACGAGCAGTACTTC. This gives the protein CASSEATGLSYEQYF.

The chain carries TRBV7-9 and TRBJ2-5, with 8 bases matching TRBD2. Germline V gene data show CDR1 as SEHNR and CDR2 as FQNEAQ (reference sequence). This CDR3 has 15 residues. V was pared by 4 bases and J by 4 bases, with 8 bases of the junction left unmatched. The CDR3 protein is CASSSGTRRGETQYF. As DNA, the CDR3 is TGTGCCAGCAGCTCCGGGACTAGGAGGGGAGAGACCCAGTACTTC.

This clonotype appeared many times. The rearrangement links TRBV20-1 to TRBJ1-5, with 10 bases lining up with TRBD1. CDR3 size: 13 residues. Germline CDR1 DFQATT, CDR2 SNEGSKA (reference sequence). With 4 bases clipped from V and 4 bases from J, the junction kept 1 base outside the gene matches. CDR3 DNA sequence: TGCAGTGCTAAGGGACAGGGGAATCAGCCCCAGCATTTT. It codes for CSAKGQGNQPQHF.

The CDR3 is CASRETSGRLETQYF. CDR3 nucleotide sequence: TGTGCCAGCAGAGAAACTAGCGGGAGGTTGGAGACCCAGTACTTC. The chain uses TRBV2 and TRBJ2-5, with 12 bases fitting TRBD2. The CDR3 is made up of 15 amino acids. CDR1 SNHLY and CDR2 FYNNEI come from the germline V gene. With 6 bases clipped from V and 5 bases from J, the junction kept 7 bases outside the gene matches.

This clonotype appeared many times. This sequence joins TRBV29-1 and TRBJ1-2; 9 nucleotides line up with TRBD1. Germline CDR1 reads SQVTM; CDR2 reads ANQGSEA. This CDR3 contains 16 residues. With V trimmed by 4 bases and J by 0 bases, 9 bases remained unmatched. CDR3 sequence: CSVALGQGSANYGYTF. The CDR3 DNA reads as TGCAGCGTTGCCTTGGGACAGGGCTCCGCTAACTATGGCTACACCTTC.

This clonotype occurred many times. V gene TRBV24-1 combines with J gene TRBJ1-1; perhaps TRBD1 as D (6 bases). This CDR3 is built from 15 residues. The germline V gene has CDR1 KGHDR and CDR2 SFDVKD. V was pared by 3 bases and J by 2 bases, with 12 bases between. This CDR3 reads CATSDPLRGNTEAFF. The CDR3 nucleotides read TGTGCCACCAGTGATCCTCTCAGGGGCAACACTGAAGCTTTCTTT.

There are many counts of this clonotype. The V call is TRBV12-3 or TRBV12-4, the J call TRBJ2-2; weak D call: TRBD2 (5 bases). The CDR3 runs to 14 residues. Between the trimmed V and J ends, which lost 8 bases and 5 bases, there was a span of 15 bases. For the CDR3, the DNA is TGTGCCAGCTCTGAGAGGGAGAAGACCGGGGAGCTGTTTTTT. Its protein is CASSEREKTGELFF.

V is TRBV5-4 and J is TRBJ1-1; 8 bases match TRBD1. The CDR3 sequence is 16 residues long. Germline CDR1 reads SGHNT; CDR2 reads YYREEE (reference sequence). V trimming: 0 bases; J trimming: 0 bases; junction bases outside the gene matches: 4. The DNA of the CDR3 is TGTGCCAGCAGCTTGGGGACAGGGCGGGTGAACACTGAAGCTTTCTTT. Amino acid sequence: CASSLGTGRVNTEAFF.

The V call is TRBV29-1, the J call TRBJ2-7; D perhaps matches TRBD1 (5 bases). Germline CDR1 reads SQVTM; CDR2 reads ANQGSEA. This CDR3 has 11 residues. V dropped 3 bases and J dropped 7 bases, with 10 bases sitting between them. In nucleotides, the CDR3 is TGCAGCGTTGAGGGGCCCGAGGAGCAGTACTTC. Translating gives CSVEGPEEQYF.

This clonotype was seen ten or more times. V and J are TRBV15 and TRBJ2-5; D not certain. The CDR3 covers 11 residues. Trimming shortened V by 6 bases and J by 4 bases, and 6 bases separated the two germline ends. The germline CDR1 and CDR2 sequences are LNHNV and YYDKDF (reference sequence). The CDR3 nucleotides read TGTGCCACCAGGGTCGGAGAGACCCAGTACTTC. Its translation: CATRVGETQYF. The complete variable domain, with remaining parts taken from reference TRBV15 and TRBJ2-5, reads DAMVIQNPRYQVTQFGKPVTLSCSQTLNHNVMYWYQQKSSQAPKLLFHYYDKDFNNEADTPDNFQSRRPNTSFCFLDIRSPGLGDTAMYLCATRVGETQYFGPGTRLLVL.

This clonotype has only a few counts. This chain links TRBV29-1 with TRBJ2-3, with a possible D match to TRBD1 (5 bases). This CDR3 region has 13 residues. V lost 2 bases to trimming and J lost 3 bases, with 9 bases between them. Germline values: CDR1 SQVTM, CDR2 ANQGSEA. DNA for the CDR3: TGCAGCGTTGAATCAGGGATGACAGATACGCAGTATTTT. Its translation is CSVESGMTDTQYF.